This T cell receptor beta chain originates from a study of low-dose radiotherapy and immunotherapy resistance in tumors. The time point here: before trial treatment. In its sample, this clonotype was seen many times. The CDR3 spans 12 residues. Per the germline V gene, CDR1 is KGHSH and CDR2 is LQKENI. V was pared by 3 bases and J by 5 bases, with 5 bases between. TCR amplification involved about 21 PCR cycles with a constant-region primer and V-primer adapter. TCRdb called the reads again in MiXCR, with one record for every CDR3 protein. The table lists under 60,000 distinct CDR3 sequences, roughly 12% of them singletons, with 6.2% in the top ten.

Source: PBMCs, taken before treatment. The chain is built from TRBV18 and TRBJ2-1; no clear D. The source is a female donor with ovarian cancer. CDR3 coding DNA: TGTGCCAGCTCACCTAACCACAATGAGCAGTTCTTC. Its translation: CASSPNHNEQFF.